This TCR beta chain was sequenced in a study of radiotherapy plus CTLA-4 blockade in lung cancer. General study findings and limits: In blood, early T cell clone dynamics reportedly predicted response best, together with interferon-beta. Once radiotherapy plus ipilimumab had been given, TCR clones derived from tumor expanded in blood.

The CDR3 runs 14 residues. Germline lookup yields CDR1 LNHDA and CDR2 SQIVND (reference sequence). Trimming took 4 bases from V and 3 from J, leaving 12 bases between them. Assay used: immunoSEQ multiplex PCR; TCRdb lists only in-frame clones, some missing. The data hold over 70,000 clones, with about 86% observed a single time. Comments on this clone: Its antigen is currently unknown.

Patients had chemo-refractory metastatic non-small-cell lung cancer and received focal radiation plus CTLA-4 blockade that used ipilimumab. The sequences come from peripheral blood, collected from a patient treated with radiotherapy plus ipilimumab. This chain joins TRBV19 and TRBJ2-5; no clear D gene. The sequence derives from a human donor with non-small cell lung cancer who had a partial response to radiotherapy plus ipilimumab. The CDR3 DNA follows: TGTGCCAGTAGTAGGGCAGCAAATAAAGAGACCCAGTACTTC. Protein: CASSRAANKETQYF.